Shown below are 11 T cell receptor beta chains from a single sample sequenced in a study of human T cells and chemical hapten exposure. TCRdb independently ran MiXCR on the RACE reads; one entry per CDR3 protein. The sample lists around 150,000 distinct CDR3 sequences; 28% were seen once. Time point indicated: patch test 3, about 24 weeks after DPC sensitization. The treatment: therapeutic diphenylcyclopropenone sensitization with weekly scalp DPC. The sequencing used whole blood, collected in connection with sensitization to the hapten diphenylcyclopropenone (DPC). These receptors were collected from a woman under 30 with alopecia areata. Some clones in this sample may be carry-over from other donors' samples.

The J gene is TRBJ2-7, the V gene TRBV6-6, with D perhaps matching TRBD1 (5 bases). V shed 5 bases and J shed 5 bases, with 10 bases lying between them. Germline CDR1 reads MNHNY; CDR2 reads SVGAGI (reference sequence). CDR3 length: 12 residues. CDR3 bases: TGTGCCAGCAGTCTCGACAGCAACGAGCAGTACTTC. Translation gives CASSLDSNEQYF.

This chain links TRBV9 with TRBJ2-3; 8 bases fit TRBD1. Losses at the gene ends were 2 bases for V and 5 bases for J; bases not matched to a gene: 10. The CDR3 extends over 16 amino acids. Germline V gene data show CDR1 as SGDLS and CDR2 as YYNGEE. This CDR3 is CASSVVSGGMEDTQYF. DNA for the CDR3: TGTGCCAGCAGCGTTGTGTCAGGGGGCATGGAAGATACGCAGTATTTT.

The chain is built from TRBV9 and TRBJ2-1, with D perhaps TRBD2 (5 bases). CDR3 size: 13 residues. Germline CDR1 and CDR2: SGDLS and YYNGEE. Trimming pared 4 bases from V and 6 bases from J, leaving 11 bases between. This CDR3 reads CASSHSRGNEQFF. The CDR3 nucleotides read TGTGCCAGCAGCCACTCTCGGGGCAATGAGCAGTTCTTC.

Worth noting for this clonotype: Compared with germline, one end of the junction differs, possibly owing to a read error. This chain joins TRBV27 and TRBJ1-1; D remains ambiguous. From germline, CDR1 is MNHEY and CDR2 SMNVEV (reference sequence). The CDR3 runs to 14 residues. In nucleotides, the CDR3 is TGCGCCAGCAGCTTGGATAGCGGGAACACTGAAGCTTTCTTT. Residues: CASSLDSGNTEAFF.

This clonotype was picked up a small number of times. The CDR3 sequence is CASSYLHYEQYF. CDR3 coding DNA: TGTGCCAGCAGTTACCTCCACTACGAGCAGTACTTC. The rearrangement links TRBV6-2 or TRBV6-3 to TRBJ2-7, with D unresolved. Trimming removed 2 bases from V and 3 bases from J, with 5 bases in between. CDR3 length: 12 residues. Germline lookup yields CDR1 MNHEY and CDR2 SVGEGT.

The V and J genes are TRBV5-6 and TRBJ2-1, with unresolved D. The CDR3 totals 13 residues. V was shortened by 1 base and J by 5 bases, with 7 bases between the two germline ends. Germline CDR1 SGHDT, CDR2 YYEEEE. The CDR3 region has the DNA TGTGCCAGCAGCTTGACCTTGAACAATGAGCAGTTCTTC. Its translation: CASSLTLNNEQFF.

This clonotype was observed a handful of times. The chain joins TRBV20-1 to TRBJ2-5, with a possible D match to TRBD1 (6 bases). Trimming took off 5 bases at V and 2 bases at J, with 15 bases between the two ends. This CDR3 is 14 amino acids long. CDR1 is DFQATT, CDR2 SNEGSKA, per germline (reference sequence). The DNA for the CDR3 is TGCAGTGCTGGCCGACAGGCTGCGCAAGAGACCCAGTACTTC. Its translation: CSAGRQAAQETQYF.

The rearrangement uses TRBV20-1 and TRBJ1-1; tentative D call: TRBD1 (5 bases). V gave up 4 bases and J gave up 0 bases, with 12 bases separating them. The germline V gene encodes CDR1 DFQATT and CDR2 SNEGSKA (reference sequence). The CDR3 sequence is 14 residues long. The CDR3 here is CSANRDGLNTEAFF. The CDR3 coding sequence is TGCAGTGCTAACCGGGACGGTCTGAACACTGAAGCTTTCTTT.

This clonotype was detected a few times. This chain connects TRBV4-1 to TRBJ2-3; D call uncertain. From germline, CDR1 is MGHRA and CDR2 YSYEKL. Between the trimmed V and J ends, which lost 3 bases and 0 bases, there was a span of 13 bases. The CDR3 covers 16 residues. Written as DNA, the CDR3 is TGCGCCAGCAGCCACCGGCGGATCGCTAGCACAGATACGCAGTATTTT. Translation gives CASSHRRIASTDTQYF.

The J gene is TRBJ2-2, the V gene TRBV11-2; unclear D gene. Trimming removed 2 bases from V and 1 base from J, with 17 bases in between. The V gene's germline CDR1 is SGHAT and CDR2 FQNNGV. The length of the CDR3 is 18 residues. The CDR3, as DNA: TGTGCCAGCAGCTTACGCGGAATTGCGGCTGGGAACACCGGGGAGCTGTTTTTT. Translation: CASSLRGIAAGNTGELFF.

This chain joins TRBV7-2 and TRBJ2-1; D is unresolved. This CDR3 is built from 12 residues. Germline CDR1 SGHTA, CDR2 FQGNSA. V lost 5 bases and J 13 bases, leaving 15 bases between the germline ends. CDR3 sequence: CASSIVWTRQFF. The DNA for the CDR3 is TGTGCCAGCAGCATAGTGTGGACGCGTCAGTTCTTC.